These T cell receptor beta chains were read from a single sample in a study of PD-1 blockade in mismatch repair-deficient tumors. The assay was immunoSEQ multiplex PCR, and TCRdb's table has in-frame clones only and misses some. The top ten clones hold roughly 2.7% of a sample with tens of thousands of clones, over 75% of them seen once. The sequencing used peripheral blood, collected 12 weeks after starting pembrolizumab. The receptors were sampled from an adult with mismatch repair-deficient cancer. Each CDR3 is given with its conserved first and last residue. Each record gives: CDR3 protein, V gene, CDR3 length, J gene.

CDR3: CASSPDRYTEAFF
V: TRBV10-1
length: 13
J: TRBJ1-1

CDR3: CASSLSKYASKDEQYF
V: TRBV27
length: 16
J: TRBJ2-7

CDR3: CASSLRLAVEQYF
V: TRBV5-1
length: 13
J: TRBJ2-7

CDR3: CASSFTGELFF
V: TRBV5-5
length: 11
J: TRBJ2-2

CDR3: CASSYSVGANTIYF
V: TRBV6-6
length: 14
J: TRBJ1-3

CDR3: CASKSGIYTEAFF
V: TRBV19
length: 13
J: TRBJ1-1

CDR3: CATSSASAYTYEQYF
V: TRBV15
length: 15
J: TRBJ2-7

CDR3: CASSLGRKGTQYF
V: TRBV11-2
length: 13
J: TRBJ2-3

CDR3: CASSRLQGFEQYF
V: TRBV19
length: 13
J: TRBJ2-7

CDR3: CSVDRGFEQYF
V: TRBV29-1
length: 11
J: TRBJ2-7

CDR3: CASRESSGTDTQYF
V: TRBV19
length: 14
J: TRBJ2-3

CDR3: CASRTSGRSDNEQFF
V: TRBV6-5
length: 15
J: TRBJ2-1

CDR3: CASTPGAAYNEQFF
V: TRBV6-1
length: 14
J: TRBJ2-1

CDR3: CASSPQEDYGYTF
V: TRBV18
length: 13
J: TRBJ1-2

CDR3: CASSIGAGVYNEQFF
V: TRBV19
length: 15
J: TRBJ2-1

CDR3: CASSQGGRVTIPYEQYF
V: TRBV14
length: 17
J: TRBJ2-7

CDR3: CATSRDLGHQYF
V: TRBV15
length: 12
J: TRBJ2-7

CDR3: CASSRGQGAQPQHF
V: TRBV7-6
length: 14
J: TRBJ1-5

CDR3: CASSLVGGRADTQYF
V: TRBV27
length: 15
J: TRBJ2-3

CDR3: CASSQAGPGQPQHF
V: TRBV5-1
length: 14
J: TRBJ1-5

CDR3: CASSIMGARNTIYF
V: TRBV19
length: 14
J: TRBJ1-3

CDR3: CASSLQGGRNTEAFF
V: TRBV5-1
length: 15
J: TRBJ1-1

CDR3: CASSLSGGSSYEQYF
V: TRBV27
length: 15
J: TRBJ2-7

CDR3: CAWSRDRNTEAFF
V: TRBV30
length: 13
J: TRBJ1-1

CDR3: CATSGGGRSSYNEQFF
V: TRBV15
length: 16
J: TRBJ2-1

CDR3: CASSLASFNEKLFF
V: TRBV5-1
length: 14
J: TRBJ1-4

CDR3: CASSSLEGSYEQYF
V: TRBV7-2
length: 14
J: TRBJ2-7

CDR3: CAIARRSPGQGGQETQYF
V: TRBV10-3
length: 18
J: TRBJ2-5

CDR3: CASSLGRGPESTQYF
V: TRBV7-2
length: 15
J: TRBJ2-3